The 9 T cell receptor beta chains below come from one sample, sequenced in a study of blood T cell repertoires in COVID-19. TCRdb keeps only in-frame clones here, not all; method: immunoSEQ multiplex PCR. The data show under 250,000 clones, roughly four fifths seen once. The sample was PBMCs or T cells enriched from blood (not recorded which). The receptors derive from a woman aged 35 to 49 who had been exposed to COVID-19.

On this clone itself: Other DNA sequences of this sample code for an identical CDR3. The J gene is TRBJ1-6, the V gene TRBV7-2, with 10 bases aligning to TRBD1. V gave up 3 bases and J gave up 7 bases; unmatched junction bases: 0. The CDR3 is 14 residues long. The V gene's germline CDR1 is SGHTA and CDR2 FQGNSA. This CDR3 is CASSLDRGNSPLHF. The CDR3 coding sequence is TGTGCCAGCAGCTTGGACAGGGGGAATTCACCCCTCCACTTT.

The chain employs TRBV6-6 and TRBJ2-7; 10 bases match TRBD2. Trimming cost V 6 bases and J 0 bases; bases outside gene matches: 5. CDR3 size: 15 residues. Germline values: CDR1 MNHNY, CDR2 SVGAGI (reference sequence). CDR3 nucleotide sequence: TGTGCCAGCAGCGGTAGCGGGGGGAGCTCCTACGAGCAGTACTTC. Protein product: CASSGSGGSSYEQYF.

The rearrangement joins TRBV7-2 to TRBJ2-3, with 8 nucleotides matching TRBD1. There are 12 residues in the CDR3. V lost 5 bases to trimming and J lost 6 bases; unmatched junction nucleotides: 1. The germline gives CDR1 SGHTA, CDR2 FQGNSA. CDR3 DNA sequence: TGTGCCAGCAGCCACAGGGGGGATACGCAGTATTTT. Its translation is CASSHRGDTQYF. The variable domain in full, completed from reference TRBV7-2 and TRBJ2-3, reads GAGVSQSPSNKVTEKGKDVELRCDPISGHTALYWYRQSLGQGLEFLIYFQGNSAPDKSGLPSDRFSAERTGGSVSTLTIQRTQQEDSAVYLCASSHRGDTQYFGPGTRLTVL.

The chain couples TRBV6-4 to TRBJ2-3; 16 bases align to TRBD2. The CDR3 runs 17 residues. V was clipped by 6 bases and J by 3 bases; unmatched bases: 6. The V gene's germline CDR1 is MRHNA and CDR2 SNTAGT. The CDR3 coding sequence is TGTGCCAGCAGCCGCGGGACTAGCGGGGGGGGGACAGATACGCAGTATTTT. Its translation: CASSRGTSGGGTDTQYF.

This chain joins TRBV2 and TRBJ1-5; D may be TRBD1 (6 bases). V lost 8 bases to trimming and J lost 2 bases, with 16 bases between them. The CDR3 runs 15 residues. From germline, CDR1 is SNHLY and CDR2 FYNNEI. This CDR3 is CASVPPGHGNQPQHF. Written as DNA, the CDR3 is TGTGCCAGCGTACCTCCGGGACACGGCAATCAGCCCCAGCATTTT.

In its sample, this clone was seen once. The chain combines TRBV30 with TRBJ1-2; D might be TRBD1 (6 bases). From germline, CDR1 is GTSNPN and CDR2 SVGIG (reference sequence). Trimming left V 3 bases short and J 4 bases short, with 12 bases between. This CDR3 is built from 13 residues. CDR3 in DNA: TGTGCCTGGAGCCAAGAGGGGGTCTATGGCTACACCTTC. It yields the protein CAWSQEGVYGYTF.

The gene calls are TRBV28 and TRBJ1-1, with TRBD1 matching 7 bases. Germline loops: CDR1 MDHEN, CDR2 SYDVKM. With 6 bases clipped from V and 11 bases from J, the junction kept 15 bases outside the gene matches. CDR3 length equals 14 residues. The CDR3 DNA is TGTGCCAGCAGAGATACAGGGGAGGAAAAGATCGCTTTCTTT. It specifies CASRDTGEEKIAFF.

The chain recombines TRBV5-1 with TRBJ1-2, with TRBD1 identical over 9 bases. V shed 4 bases and J 8 bases; nucleotides not matched to a gene: 12. Per the germline V gene, CDR1 is SGHRS and CDR2 is YFSETQ. CDR3 length: 15 amino acids. DNA of the CDR3: TGCGCCAGCAGCCGCGAGGGACAGGGAATTGGGGGCTACACCTTC. Protein product: CASSREGQGIGGYTF. Full variable domain (remainder filled in from reference TRBV5-1 and TRBJ1-2): KAGVTQTPRYLIKTRGQQVTLSCSPISGHRSVSWYQQTPGQGLQFLFEYFSETQRNKGNFPGRFSGRQFSNSRSEMNVSTLELGDSALYLCASSREGQGIGGYTFGSGTRLTVV.

The chain carries TRBV5-4 and TRBJ2-3; no clear D gene. Per germline, CDR1 SGHNT and CDR2 YYREEE (reference sequence). This CDR3 has 15 amino acids. The germline V and J ends were trimmed by 0 bases and 3 bases, with 11 bases remaining between them. CDR3: CASSLGGTTTDTQYF. CDR3 bases: TGTGCCAGCAGCTTGGGAGGTACAACTACAGATACGCAGTATTTT. Filled out from reference TRBV5-4 and TRBJ2-3, the complete variable domain reads ETGVTQSPTHLIKTRGQQVTLRCSSQSGHNTVSWYQQALGQGPQFIFQYYREEENGRGNFPPRFSGLQFPNYSSELNVNALELDDSALYLCASSLGGTTTDTQYFGPGTRLTVL.